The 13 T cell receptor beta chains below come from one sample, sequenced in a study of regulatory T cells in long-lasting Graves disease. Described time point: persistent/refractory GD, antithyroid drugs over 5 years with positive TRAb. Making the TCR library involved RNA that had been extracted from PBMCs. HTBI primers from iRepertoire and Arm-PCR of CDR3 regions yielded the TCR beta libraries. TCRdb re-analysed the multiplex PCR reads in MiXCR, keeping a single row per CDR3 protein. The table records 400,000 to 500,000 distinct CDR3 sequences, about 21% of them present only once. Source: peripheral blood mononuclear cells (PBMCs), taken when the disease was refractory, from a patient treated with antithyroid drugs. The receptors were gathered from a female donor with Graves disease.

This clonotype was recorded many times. CDR3: CASRPGQGVLETQYF. The CDR3 nucleotides are TGTGCCAGCAGGCCGGGACAGGGTGTTTTGGAGACCCAGTACTTC. This sequence joins TRBV28 and TRBJ2-5; 9 bases line up with TRBD1. The junction had 10 bases not matched to a gene; V was cut back by 6 bases and J by 5 bases. From germline, CDR1 is MDHEN and CDR2 SYDVKM. The CDR3 runs to 15 residues.

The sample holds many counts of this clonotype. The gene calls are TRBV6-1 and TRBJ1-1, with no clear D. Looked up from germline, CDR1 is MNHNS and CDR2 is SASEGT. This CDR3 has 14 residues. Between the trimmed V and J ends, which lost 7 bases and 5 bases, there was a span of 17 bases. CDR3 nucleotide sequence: TGTGCCAGCACCCAATTGAACTCGGATACTGAAGCTTTCTTT. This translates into CASTQLNSDTEAFF.

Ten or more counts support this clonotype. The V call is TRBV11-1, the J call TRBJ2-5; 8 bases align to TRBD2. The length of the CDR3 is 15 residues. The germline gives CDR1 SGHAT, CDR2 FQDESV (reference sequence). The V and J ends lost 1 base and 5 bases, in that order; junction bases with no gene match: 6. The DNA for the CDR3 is TGTGCCAGCAGCTTAGGCAGCGGGAGTATCGAGACCCAGTACTTC. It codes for CASSLGSGSIETQYF.

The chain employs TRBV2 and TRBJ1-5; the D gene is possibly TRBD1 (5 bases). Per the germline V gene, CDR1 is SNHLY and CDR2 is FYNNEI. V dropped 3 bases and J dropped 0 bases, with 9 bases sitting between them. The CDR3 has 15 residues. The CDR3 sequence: CASSESGGSNQPQHF. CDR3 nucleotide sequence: TGTGCCAGCAGTGAGAGCGGGGGTAGCAATCAGCCCCAGCATTTT. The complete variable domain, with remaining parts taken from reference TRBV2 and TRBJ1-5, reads EPEVTQTPSHQVTQMGQEVILRCVPISNHLYFYWYRQILGQKVEFLVSFYNNEISEKSEIFDDQFSVERPDGSNFTLKIRSTKLEDSAMYFCASSESGGSNQPQHFGDGTRLSIL.

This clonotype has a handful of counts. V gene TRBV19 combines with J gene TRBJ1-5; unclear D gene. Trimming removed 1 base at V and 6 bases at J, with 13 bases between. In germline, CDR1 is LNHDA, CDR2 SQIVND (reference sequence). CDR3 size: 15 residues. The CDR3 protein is CASSIGEGLGQPQHF. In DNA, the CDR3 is TGTGCCAGTAGTATAGGGGAGGGTTTAGGTCAGCCCCAGCATTTT.

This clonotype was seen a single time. The DNA for the CDR3 is TGTGCCAGTAGCCTCCTGGGGACTTCGGAGACCCAGTACTTC. Translated, it gives CASSLLGTSETQYF. The chain links TRBV19 to TRBJ2-5, with a tentative D call TRBD2 (6 bases). CDR1 LNHDA and CDR2 SQIVND come from the germline V gene (reference sequence). V lost 6 bases and J 5 bases, leaving 16 bases between the germline ends. There are 14 residues in the CDR3.

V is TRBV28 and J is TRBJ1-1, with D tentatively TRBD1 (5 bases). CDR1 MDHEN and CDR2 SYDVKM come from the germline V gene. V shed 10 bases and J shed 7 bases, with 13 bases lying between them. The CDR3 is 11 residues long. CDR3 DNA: TGTGCCATCGCCTGGGGGGTTGAAGCTTTCTTT. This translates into CAIAWGVEAFF.

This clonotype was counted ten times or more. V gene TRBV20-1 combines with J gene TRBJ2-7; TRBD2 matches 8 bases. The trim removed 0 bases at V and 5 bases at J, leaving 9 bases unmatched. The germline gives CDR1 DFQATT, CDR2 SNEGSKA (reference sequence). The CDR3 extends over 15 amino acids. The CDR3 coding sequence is TGCAGTGCTAGAGATTATCGGGAGGGCCGGAACGAGCAGTACTTC. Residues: CSARDYREGRNEQYF.

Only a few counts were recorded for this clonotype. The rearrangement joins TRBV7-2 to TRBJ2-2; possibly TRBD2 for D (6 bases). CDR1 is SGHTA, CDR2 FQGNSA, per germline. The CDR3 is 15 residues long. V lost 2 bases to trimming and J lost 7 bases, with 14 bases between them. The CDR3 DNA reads TGTGCCAGCAGCTTATGGGTAGCGGAAGGCGGGGAGCTGTTTTTT. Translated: CASSLWVAEGGELFF. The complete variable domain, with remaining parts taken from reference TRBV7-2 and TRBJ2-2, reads GAGVSQSPSNKVTEKGKDVELRCDPISGHTALYWYRQSLGQGLEFLIYFQGNSAPDKSGLPSDRFSAERTGGSVSTLTIQRTQQEDSAVYLCASSLWVAEGGELFFGEGSRLTVL.

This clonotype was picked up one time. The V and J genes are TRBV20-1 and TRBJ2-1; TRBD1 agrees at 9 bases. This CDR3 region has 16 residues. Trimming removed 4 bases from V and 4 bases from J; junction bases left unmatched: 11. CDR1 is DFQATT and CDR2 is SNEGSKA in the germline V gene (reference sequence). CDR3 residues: CSANTGTGRVYNEQFF. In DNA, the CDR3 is TGCAGTGCTAACACCGGGACAGGGAGGGTTTACAATGAGCAGTTCTTC.

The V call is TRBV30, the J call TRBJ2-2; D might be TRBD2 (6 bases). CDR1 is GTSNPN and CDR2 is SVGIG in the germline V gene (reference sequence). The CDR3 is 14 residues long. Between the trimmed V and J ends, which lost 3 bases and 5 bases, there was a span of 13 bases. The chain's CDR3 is CAWREGQNTGELFF. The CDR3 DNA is TGTGCCTGGAGGGAGGGGCAGAATACCGGGGAGCTGTTTTTT.

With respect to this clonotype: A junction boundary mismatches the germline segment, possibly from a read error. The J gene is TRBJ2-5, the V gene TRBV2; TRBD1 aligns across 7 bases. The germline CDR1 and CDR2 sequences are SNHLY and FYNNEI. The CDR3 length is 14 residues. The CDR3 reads CASEDRVVENERFF. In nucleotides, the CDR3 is TGTGCCAGCGAAGACAGGGTCGTGGAGAATGAGCGGTTCTTC.

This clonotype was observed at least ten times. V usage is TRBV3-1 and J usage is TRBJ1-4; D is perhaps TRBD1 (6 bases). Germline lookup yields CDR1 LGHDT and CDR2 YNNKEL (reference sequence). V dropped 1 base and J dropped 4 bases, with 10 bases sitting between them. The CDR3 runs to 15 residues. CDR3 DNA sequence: TGTGCCAGCAGCCAAGGACAGGTCATTAATGAAAAACTGTTTTTT. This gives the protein CASSQGQVINEKLFF.